Shown below are 25 T cell receptor beta chains from a single sample sequenced in a study of blood T cell repertoires in COVID-19. Method: immunoSEQ multiplex PCR; TCRdb's copy keeps in-frame clones and lacks some. This table holds some 390,000 clones, roughly 91% found once. Sequencing input: PBMCs or T cells enriched from blood (not recorded which). The receptors were gathered from a woman in her thirties who had recovered from COVID-19.

This chain connects TRBV3-1 (or the pseudogene TRBV3-2) to TRBJ1-2; D unresolved. The CDR3 length is 14 residues. Germline V gene lookup returns CDR1 LGHDT and CDR2 YNNKEL (reference sequence). Trimming stripped 4 bases from V and 8 bases from J, with 17 bases between. CDR3 loop: CASSPSSQQRGYTF. CDR3 nucleotides: TGTGCCAGCAGCCCTTCAAGCCAACAGCGGGGCTACACCTTC.

This clone was seen a few times. The chain is built from TRBV29-1 and TRBJ2-1, with 8 nucleotides matching TRBD2. The junction had 7 bases not matched to a gene; V was cut back by 4 bases and J by 2 bases. The germline gives CDR1 SQVTM, CDR2 ANQGSEA. This CDR3 has 15 amino acids. The CDR3 spells CSVGLAGLPYNEQFF. In nucleotides, the CDR3 is TGCAGCGTTGGCTTAGCGGGACTCCCCTACAATGAGCAGTTCTTC.

The genes are TRBV27 and TRBJ1-1; weak D call: TRBD1 (5 bases). Germline V gives CDR1 MNHEY, CDR2 SMNVEV (reference sequence). This CDR3 is built from 13 residues. V dropped 8 bases and J dropped 0 bases, with 10 bases sitting between them. CDR3: CASQGGMNTEAFF. The CDR3 coding sequence is TGTGCCAGCCAGGGAGGAATGAACACTGAAGCTTTCTTT.

The CDR3 DNA sequence: TGCAGTGCTAGTAATAGCGGGAGCGGGGAGCAGTACTTC. This codes for CSASNSGSGEQYF. The rearrangement joins TRBV20-1 to TRBJ2-7; 9 positions match TRBD2. The CDR3 length is 13 residues. Germline V lookup: CDR1 DFQATT, CDR2 SNEGSKA (reference sequence). After removal of 3 bases from V and 7 bases from J, the junction contained 7 bases not matched to a gene.

The chain recombines TRBV4-2 with TRBJ2-5; the D is unclear. V lost 0 bases, J lost 5 bases, and 10 bases lay in between. CDR3 length: 14 residues. The germline V gene encodes CDR1 LGHNA and CDR2 YNFKEQ. Written as DNA, the CDR3 is TGTGCCAGCAGCCAAGATCGTGCCGGGGAGACCCAGTACTTC. It codes for CASSQDRAGETQYF.

V is TRBV7-6 and J is TRBJ2-2, with TRBD2 matching over 7 bases. CDR1 is SGHVS, CDR2 FNYEAQ, per germline. V lost 6 bases to trimming and J lost 2 bases; unmatched junction nucleotides: 3. The CDR3 totals 14 residues. CDR3 sequence: CASRGGGNTGELFF. CDR3 DNA sequence: TGTGCCAGCAGGGGCGGGGGAAACACCGGGGAGCTGTTTTTT.

The chain combines TRBV5-6 with TRBJ1-4; 7 bases are a match to TRBD1. The CDR3 sequence is 15 residues long. J gave up 3 bases and V 2 bases, and 4 bases lay outside the gene matches. Germline lookup yields CDR1 SGHDT and CDR2 YYEEEE. This CDR3 is CASSFLDRANEKLFF. Here the CDR3 DNA reads TGTGCCAGCAGCTTTCTAGACAGGGCTAATGAAAAACTGTTTTTT.

This clone appeared a single time. The chain is built from TRBV27 and TRBJ1-2, with D hard to call. Between the trimmed V and J ends, which lost 1 base and 2 bases, there was a span of 8 bases. This CDR3 is built from 14 residues. CDR1 and CDR2 (germline): MNHEY, SMNVEV (reference sequence). Written as DNA, the CDR3 is TGTGCCAGCAGTTTATTCCGGGGAAACTATGGCTACACCTTC. Translated: CASSLFRGNYGYTF.

This clone appeared once. This chain joins TRBV9 and TRBJ1-1, with D unclear. This CDR3 comprises 15 residues. V gave up 2 bases and J gave up 0 bases, with 11 bases separating them. Germline V gives CDR1 SGDLS, CDR2 YYNGEE. CDR3 loop: CASSVEGVLNTEAFF. CDR3 sequence (DNA): TGTGCCAGCAGCGTGGAGGGAGTGTTGAACACTGAAGCTTTCTTT.

The rearrangement uses TRBV6-2 or TRBV6-3 and TRBJ2-1; D not resolved. Per the germline V gene, CDR1 is MNHEY and CDR2 is SVGEGT. V lost 0 bases to trimming and J lost 5 bases, with 8 bases between them. CDR3 length equals 14 residues. As DNA, the CDR3 is TGTGCCAGCAGTTACTCTCGTGCGAACAATGAGCAGTTCTTC. Its protein product is CASSYSRANNEQFF.

V and J are TRBV28 and TRBJ2-3, with D tentatively TRBD2 (5 bases). The CDR3 runs 18 residues. Per the germline V gene, CDR1 is MDHEN and CDR2 is SYDVKM. V was shortened by 2 bases and J by 2 bases, with 20 bases between the two germline ends. CDR3 DNA: TGTGCCAGCAGTTTAATTGGAGAGGGAGACGGCTTCACAGATACGCAGTATTTT. Translated, it gives CASSLIGEGDGFTDTQYF.

This CDR3 reads CASSRQDYEQYF. The CDR3 nucleotides are TGTGCCAGCAGTAGACAGGACTACGAGCAGTACTTC. V gene TRBV2 combines with J gene TRBJ2-7; possible D gene TRBD1, 6 bases. Germline V gives CDR1 SNHLY, CDR2 FYNNEI. This CDR3 has 12 residues. Trimming removed 5 bases from V and 3 bases from J, with 8 bases in between.

The rearrangement joins TRBV4-3 to TRBJ1-2, with D tentatively TRBD1 (5 bases). Germline V gene sequence: CDR1 LGHNA, CDR2 YSLEER. The ends were cut back, 0 bases at V and 3 bases at J, with 8 bases in the middle. There are 14 residues in the CDR3. CDR3 residues: CASSQEARDYGYTF. CDR3 DNA: TGCGCCAGCAGCCAAGAAGCCAGGGACTATGGCTACACCTTC.

J is TRBJ2-7 and V is TRBV12-3 or TRBV12-4; maybe TRBD1 (6 bases). The CDR3 runs 13 residues. The ends were cut back, 7 bases at V and 2 bases at J, with 12 bases in the middle. The CDR3 sequence is CASKGRGTYEQYF. CDR3 DNA: TGTGCCAGCAAGGGCAGGGGAACCTACGAGCAGTACTTC.

The genes are TRBV30 and TRBJ2-7; 8 nucleotides agree with TRBD2. Germline CDR1 reads GTSNPN; CDR2 reads SVGIG (reference sequence). This CDR3 contains 15 residues. With 5 bases clipped from V and 0 bases from J, the junction kept 9 bases outside the gene matches. This chain's CDR3 is CAWVGSGGLSYEQYF. The CDR3 bases are TGTGCCTGGGTGGGGAGCGGGGGCCTCTCCTACGAGCAGTACTTC.

This CDR3 is CASSLAPPGGADTQYF. CDR3 nucleotide sequence: TGCGCCAGCAGCTTGGCCCCCCCGGGAGGCGCAGATACGCAGTATTTT. The chain joins TRBV5-1 to TRBJ2-3, with 7 bases matching TRBD2. The CDR3 contains 16 residues. Germline CDR1 SGHRS, CDR2 YFSETQ. With V trimmed by 0 bases and J by 4 bases, 8 bases remained unmatched.

This chain connects TRBV28 to TRBJ2-1; TRBD2 is a possible D gene (6 bases). The CDR3 has 18 amino acids. Deletions cut 3 bases from V and 0 bases from J, with 18 bases between. CDR1 and CDR2 (germline): MDHEN, SYDVKM. The CDR3 DNA follows: TGTGCCAGCAGTTTTAAACTAGCAAGAACCAGCTCCTACAATGAGCAGTTCTTC. It codes for CASSFKLARTSSYNEQFF.

This chain links TRBV6-5 with TRBJ1-1, with D unresolved. Germline V gives CDR1 MNHEY, CDR2 SVGAGI. CDR3 size: 14 residues. V lost 6 bases, J lost 1 base, and 12 bases lay in between. The CDR3, as DNA: TGTGCCAGCAGCCCCTTTCTAGGGAACACTGAAGCTTTCTTT. Its protein is CASSPFLGNTEAFF.

The gene calls are TRBV7-2 and TRBJ2-1; D remains unclear. V was shortened by 5 bases and J by 6 bases, with 14 bases between the two germline ends. Germline CDR1 reads SGHTA; CDR2 reads FQGNSA. This CDR3 region has 14 residues. CDR3 protein: CASSPPAQINEQFF. The CDR3 region has the DNA TGTGCCAGCAGCCCGCCTGCACAGATCAATGAGCAGTTCTTC.

This clone has a single count. The rearrangement joins TRBV21-1 to TRBJ1-3. TRBV21-1 is a known pseudogene. This CDR3 is 19 amino acids long. For the CDR3, the DNA is TGTGCCAGCAGCAAAGCGCGGAGGAACAGACATGAGCCGGGAAACACCATATATTTT. It translates to CASSKARRNRHEPGNTIYF.

The J gene is TRBJ2-3, the V gene TRBV9, with D perhaps matching TRBD2 (7 bases). The germline V and J ends were trimmed by 4 bases and 4 bases, with 16 bases remaining between them. The CDR3 loop spans 15 amino acids. CDR1 is SGDLS and CDR2 is YYNGEE in the germline V gene. The CDR3 DNA follows: TGTGCCAGCAGCCCCCAGGAGGGGGGGGCAGATACGCAGTATTTT. Amino acid sequence: CASSPQEGGADTQYF.

The V call is TRBV4-3, the J call TRBJ1-2, with 11 bases fitting TRBD1. Germline V gene lookup returns CDR1 LGHNA and CDR2 YSLEER. The CDR3 runs 16 residues. The ends lost 3 bases at V and 6 bases at J; junction bases unmatched: 9. In DNA, the CDR3 is TGCGCCAGCAGCCAGTCAGTAGGACAGGGGGCCGATGGCTACACCTTC. Protein product: CASSQSVGQGADGYTF.

The rearrangement links TRBV2 to TRBJ1-1; D is uncertain. Trimming cost V 3 bases and J 1 base, with 9 bases left between them. Germline values: CDR1 SNHLY, CDR2 FYNNEI. This CDR3 is built from 14 residues. The CDR3, as DNA: TGTGCCAGCAGTGATTTATTCGGGAACACTGAAGCTTTCTTT. It yields the protein CASSDLFGNTEAFF. The full variable domain, in which reference TRBV2 and TRBJ1-1 provide the parts outside the CDR3, is EPEVTQTPSHQVTQMGQEVILRCVPISNHLYFYWYRQILGQKVEFLVSFYNNEISEKSEIFDDQFSVERPDGSNFTLKIRSTKLEDSAMYFCASSDLFGNTEAFFGQGTRLTVV.

V usage is TRBV6-2 or TRBV6-3 and J usage is TRBJ2-7, with D perhaps matching TRBD2 (5 bases). Per the germline V gene, CDR1 is MNHEY and CDR2 is SVGEGT. The V gene lost 4 bases and the J gene lost 1 base, with 11 bases spanning the gap. This CDR3 spans 14 amino acids. CDR3 protein: CASSSAGLSYEQYF. As DNA, the CDR3 is TGTGCCAGCAGTTCGGCGGGCCTTTCCTACGAGCAGTACTTC.

This chain connects TRBV11-2 to TRBJ2-7, with TRBD1 as a possible D gene (5 bases). The CDR3 is 14 amino acids. The germline CDR1 and CDR2 sequences are SGHAT and FQNNGV. V was clipped by 5 bases and J by 2 bases, with 13 bases between them. The CDR3 sequence: CASSIPGQTYEQYF. The CDR3 coding sequence is TGTGCCAGCAGCATTCCCGGACAAACCTACGAGCAGTACTTC.